The T cell receptor beta chain described here comes from a study of T cell clones after liver transplantation. General study findings and limits: Migration into the graft, not deletion, may explain lost graft donor-reactive T cells.

A word on this clone: As yet, its antigen is unknown.

Clones were sequenced by immunoSEQ multiplex PCR, and TCRdb holds only the in-frame ones, with some missing. The sample includes about 75,000 clones, about 85% seen only once; the top ten take more than 2%. The sequence was collected from a human patient who received a liver transplant. Some T cells may trace back to the graft donor. The input for sequencing was CD4+ T cells from blood, taken 48 to 50 months after liver transplant.

The CDR3 DNA follows: TGTGCCAGCAGCACGGGACAGTATGATGGCTACACCTTC. It specifies CASSTGQYDGYTF. The genes are TRBV7-2 and TRBJ1-2; 7 nucleotides align to TRBD1. The germline V gene has CDR1 SGHTA and CDR2 FQGNSA. CDR3 length equals 13 residues. The V and J ends lost 5 bases and 6 bases, in that order; junction bases with no gene match: 6.